Included here is one TCR beta chain sequence, with context. Its antigen is still unknown. No quality values exist for individual bases; no much larger clone is one base distant. The source of the sample is a study of CD8 T cells in Susac syndrome (dated by TCRdb to between 2019 and 2020). For the study in its entirety: Of the Susac syndrome patients who were sequenced, under ten were in clinical remission while more than five had clinically active disease. Repertoire sequencing was used to test whether CD8+ T cell activation and differentiation in Susac syndrome was antigen driven. At blood withdrawal, Susac syndrome patients were either therapy-naive, taking corticosteroids (in some cases with IVIg as well), or taking IVIg alone. General conclusions and limits of the study: The CD4+ T cell repertoire of patients with Susac syndrome showed no detectable clonal expansion. The study acknowledged that relatively few individuals were included in the TCR sequencing and HLA analysis.

The germline V gene provides CDR1 KGHDR and CDR2 SFDVKD. V is pared back by 5 bases and J by 8 bases, with 15 bases lying between the germline termini. The CDR3 runs 14 residues from the cysteine to the phenylalanine. Only the CDR3 portion is preserved as DNA: 42 bases, with reading frame beginning at the first base. Peripheral blood CD8+ and CD4+ T cells from healthy donors, Susac syndrome patients and multiple sclerosis patients were profiled using high-throughput TCR beta sequencing. The Susac syndrome patients fulfilled recently defined diagnostic criteria for either definite or probable disease. CD8+ TEMRA cells were enriched by FACS, while bulk CD8+ and CD4+ T cells were purified by magnetic negative isolation. Blood was collected in EDTA tubes and processed within 24 hours, with PBMCs isolated through density gradient centrifugation. PBMCs intended for TCR sequencing were cryopreserved in liquid nitrogen and thawed later in a water bath at 37 degrees C. Purity of sorted or isolated CD4+, CD8+ and CD8+ TEMRA cells was at least 90%.

RNA was extracted using the RNeasy kit, and about 0.5 to 1 ug of the RNA was reverse transcribed with random hexamers. The immunoSEQ multiplex PCR assay, covering 54 Vbeta and 13 Jbeta segments, was used to amplify TCR beta CDR3 regions. Bias from PCR amplification was corrected by using a synthetic template baseline for primer optimization and for computational correction. The original methods were these. Only productive sequences were kept, with reads annotated to V, D and J genes according to IMGT and analyzed in immunoSEQ Analyzer. To calculate clonality, Shannon entropy was normalized by log2 of the number of productive unique sequences and then subtracted from one. For each patient and control, public and private clones were evaluated among the 100 most prevalent clones. Susac-specific clones were defined as absent from healthy and MS cohorts, around 1,000 published viral clones and other ImmuneACCESS disease sequences. Through fastp at Q25 and MiXCR, TCRdb rebuilt clones from the public reads, retaining in-frame beta chains. Entries are consolidated by CDR3 protein sequence, retaining the most common genes and DNA. These V and J calls are TCRdb output, not the study's own analysis. This sample gives some 180,000 distinct CDR3 sequences in total; about 94% of them show up just once. 0.099% of the sample belongs to the ten largest clones.

The specimen sequenced was CD4+ T cells from PBMCs. Recombination linked TRBV24-1 to TRBJ2-1; D gene: possibly TRBD2, on 5 matching bases. The sequence was collected from a human donor with Susac syndrome. The CDR3 region reads CATSGRGSRDEQFF. The DNA reads TGTGCCACCAGTGGACGGGGTAGCCGCGATGAGCAGTTCTTC.